Listed here are 5 T cell receptor beta chains from one sample, sequenced in a study of blood T cell repertoires in COVID-19. Produced via immunoSEQ multiplex PCR; TCRdb's table is partial and in-frame only. Of over 250,000 clones in the sample, about nine tenths were seen once. Sequenced: peripheral blood. These receptors all stem from a person aged 18-35 years with COVID-19, enrolled during active disease.

CDR3 sequence reads: CASSLALYNEQFF. The CDR3 DNA reads TGTGCCAGCAGCTTAGCCCTCTACAATGAGCAGTTCTTC. V usage is TRBV7-2 and J usage is TRBJ2-1, with D unresolved. The CDR3 extends over 13 amino acids. The V gene's germline CDR1 is SGHTA and CDR2 FQGNSA. Deletions cut 0 bases from V and 3 bases from J, with 3 bases between. The complete variable domain, with remaining parts taken from reference TRBV7-2 and TRBJ2-1, reads GAGVSQSPSNKVTEKGKDVELRCDPISGHTALYWYRQSLGQGLEFLIYFQGNSAPDKSGLPSDRFSAERTGGSVSTLTIQRTQQEDSAVYLCASSLALYNEQFFGPGTRLTVL.

The chain couples TRBV19 to TRBJ1-5, with D possibly being TRBD1 (5 bases). Trimming cost V 4 bases and J 2 bases, with 6 bases left between them. Germline V gene sequence: CDR1 LNHDA, CDR2 SQIVND (reference sequence). This CDR3 is 13 amino acids long. CDR3 region: CASSSRGNQPQHF. The CDR3 nucleotides read TGTGCCAGTAGTAGCAGGGGCAATCAGCCCCAGCATTTT.

V and J are TRBV29-1 and TRBJ2-5; 14 nucleotides match TRBD2. Germline CDR1 and CDR2: SQVTM and ANQGSEA. The CDR3 covers 14 residues. J lost 4 bases, V lost 4 bases, and 2 bases had no gene match. The CDR3 protein is CSVVGTSGRETQYF. The CDR3 nucleotides read TGCAGCGTTGTTGGGACTAGCGGGAGAGAGACCCAGTACTTC.

Here the CDR3 DNA reads TGTGCCAGCCTAGCGCCAGGCGGCAATGAGCAGTTCTTC. Protein sequence: CASLAPGGNEQFF. The chain couples TRBV7-2 to TRBJ2-1; a possible D gene is TRBD2 (6 bases). This CDR3 has 13 amino acids. V was trimmed by 8 bases and J by 6 bases, leaving 14 bases between them. Germline loops: CDR1 SGHTA, CDR2 FQGNSA.

This clone was counted once. J is TRBJ2-7 and V is TRBV6-2 or TRBV6-3, with 7 nucleotides matching TRBD2. Germline CDR1 is MNHEY and CDR2 is SVGEGT. Trimming removed 3 bases from V and 2 bases from J; junction bases left unmatched: 16. The CDR3 has 18 amino acids. The DNA of the CDR3 is TGTGCCAGCAGTTATGGTCTCTTTTCTCGGGAGGACCCCTACGAGCAGTACTTC. Its protein is CASSYGLFSREDPYEQYF.